The rows below give T cell receptor beta chains drawn from one sample of a study of CD8+ T cells in alopecia areata. Profiling relied on immunoSEQ multiplex PCR, and the TCRdb table lists in-frame clones only, not all of them. The sample contains a few hundred thousand clones, approximately 57% of which appear only once. Material: CD4+ T cells sorted from blood, obtained at week 4, from a patient treated with tofacitinib. Receptors were obtained from a human donor with alopecia areata. The CDR3 runs from the conserved cysteine through the conserved F or W. D genes are given only for firm matches. Clone size is given for some rows only: seen once, a few or many times, or a class if the clone is expanded.

j_call clone_size d_call v_call cdr3_aa cdr3_nt
TRBJ1-2 NA NA TRBV18 CASSRDTVLNYGYTF TGTGCCAGCTCACGGGACACAGTCCTAAACTATGGCTACACCTTC
TRBJ1-1 NA NA TRBV2 CASRADSMNTEAFF TGTGCCAGCAGGGCGGACAGCATGAACACTGAAGCTTTCTTT
TRBJ1-2 NA NA TRBV14 CASSALHRPDSYGYTF TGTGCCAGCAGCGCACTACACAGACCCGACTCCTATGGCTACACCTTC
TRBJ2-5 many NA TRBV10-3 CAISESFETQYF TGTGCCATCAGTGAGTCCTTTGAGACCCAGTACTTC
TRBJ2-3 NA NA TRBV29-1 CSVRGRSTDTQYF TGCAGCGTGAGGGGTAGGAGCACAGATACGCAGTATTTT
TRBJ2-7 NA NA TRBV7-2 CASSPARGPYEQYF TGTGCCAGCAGCCCAGCTAGGGGACCCTACGAGCAGTACTTC
TRBJ1-1 few NA TRBV7-9 CASSPLNAEAFF TGTGCCAGCAGCCCGCTAAATGCCGAAGCTTTCTTT
TRBJ2-2 NA NA TRBV29-1 CSVSIQNTGELFF TGCAGCGTGTCCATACAGAACACCGGGGAGCTGTTTTTT
TRBJ2-5 NA TRBD1 TRBV29-1 CSVDRGLGETQYF TGCAGCGTTGACAGGGGGCTAGGGGAGACCCAGTACTTC
TRBJ2-6 few NA TRBV11-2 CASSPPRANVLTF TGTGCCAGCAGCCCCCCGCGTGCCAACGTCCTGACTTTC
TRBJ2-3 few TRBD2 TRBV29-1 CSVGVGGFGTDTQYF TGCAGCGTTGGTGTCGGGGGGTTCGGCACAGATACGCAGTATTTT
TRBJ1-5 NA TRBD1 TRBV29-1 CSVQDRTNQPQHF TGCAGCGTTCAGGACAGGACTAATCAGCCCCAGCATTTT
TRBJ2-1 few NA TRBV6-5 CASSYSGTSYNEQFF TGTGCCAGCAGTTACTCAGGGACCTCCTACAATGAGCAGTTCTTC
TRBJ2-1 few NA TRBV5-1 CASSFVGGSSYNEQFF TGCGCCAGCAGCTTCGTCGGGGGAAGCTCCTACAATGAGCAGTTCTTC
TRBJ2-7 NA NA TRBV5-1 CASSLSGASYEQYF TGCGCCAGCAGCTTGTCCGGGGCCTCCTACGAGCAGTACTTC
TRBJ1-2 NA NA TRBV2 CASSEDGANGYTF TGTGCCAGCAGTGAAGATGGGGCAAATGGCTACACCTTC
TRBJ1-1 NA TRBD1 TRBV29-1 CSVGDRVVAEAFF TGCAGCGTAGGGGACAGGGTTGTAGCAGAAGCTTTCTTT
TRBJ1-1 NA NA TRBV30 CAWSVVAENTEAFF TGTGCCTGGAGTGTCGTCGCTGAGAACACTGAAGCTTTCTTT
TRBJ2-3 NA NA TRBV7-3 CASSSLGATDTQYF TGTGCCAGCAGCTCGCTAGGGGCCACAGATACGCAGTATTTT
TRBJ1-1 NA NA TRBV7-8 CASSLASVDTEAFF TGTGCCAGCAGCTTAGCTAGCGTAGACACTGAAGCTTTCTTT
TRBJ1-5 few NA TRBV9 CASSVGGSSNQPQHF TGTGCCAGCAGCGTAGGAGGCTCCAGCAATCAGCCCCAGCATTTT
TRBJ2-1 NA TRBD2 TRBV25-1 CASSNRDYDEQFF TGTGCCAGCAGTAACCGGGACTACGATGAGCAGTTCTTC
TRBJ1-6 NA NA TRBV7-6 CASSPHPNSPLHF TGTGCCAGCAGCCCCCACCCAAATTCACCCCTCCACTTT
TRBJ1-1 NA NA TRBV6-6 CASSYSHEAFF TGTGCCAGCAGTTACTCGCATGAAGCTTTCTTT
TRBJ2-3 NA TRBD1 TRBV6-6 CASSYSGTGGTDTQYF TGTGCCAGCAGTTACTCGGGGACAGGGGGTACAGATACGCAGTATTTT
TRBJ1-1 few NA TRBV9 CASSATGWTEAFF TGTGCCAGCAGCGCGACAGGATGGACTGAAGCTTTCTTT
TRBJ2-1 NA NA TRBV2 CASSGNRVRDNEQFF TGTGCCAGCAGTGGTAACAGGGTGAGGGACAATGAGCAGTTCTTC
TRBJ1-2 NA NA TRBV30 CAWSVMGQGNYGYTF TGTGCCTGGAGTGTAATGGGGCAGGGTAACTATGGCTACACCTTC
TRBJ2-7 NA NA TRBV4-3 CASSQDISVLVAYEQYF TGCGCCAGCAGCCAAGATATATCGGTCCTAGTCGCCTACGAGCAGTACTTC
TRBJ2-1 NA NA TRBV6-6 CASNRFGPQFF TGTGCCAGCAACAGGTTCGGACCGCAGTTCTTC
TRBJ2-7 NA NA TRBV7-9 CASTSQGQGYEQYF TGTGCCAGCACCTCGCAGGGTCAGGGATACGAGCAGTACTTC
TRBJ2-3 NA TRBD2 TRBV29-1 CSVLIGLAGGSDTQYF TGCAGCGTCCTCATAGGACTAGCGGGGGGATCAGATACGCAGTATTTT
TRBJ1-5 NA NA TRBV30 CAWSVWDSNQPQHF TGTGCCTGGAGTGTTTGGGATAGCAATCAGCCCCAGCATTTT
TRBJ2-2 NA TRBD2 TRBV9 CASSGKDGGGHGSTGELFF TGTGCCAGCAGCGGGAAAGATGGCGGGGGGCACGGTAGCACCGGGGAGCTGTTTTTT
TRBJ2-5 NA NA TRBV10-2 CASRREPLETQYF TGCGCCAGCCGACGTGAGCCTCTGGAGACCCAGTACTTC
TRBJ2-5 NA NA TRBV7-8 CASREGAETQYF TGTGCTTCCAGGGAAGGAGCAGAGACCCAGTACTTC
TRBJ2-2 NA NA TRBV27 CASTESGASGSGELFF TGTGCCAGCACCGAATCGGGCGCCTCGGGGAGCGGGGAGCTGTTTTTT
TRBJ2-1 many NA TRBV2 CASSETGPTEQFF TGTGCCAGCAGTGAAACAGGTCCCACAGAGCAGTTCTTC
TRBJ2-1 few NA TRBV29-1 CSVELPEQFF TGCAGCGTTGAACTACCCGAGCAGTTCTTC
TRBJ2-7 NA TRBD2 TRBV30 CAWSTETTGGVSYEQYF TGTGCCTGGAGTACGGAAACGACGGGGGGTGTGAGCTACGAGCAGTACTTC
TRBJ2-2 NA NA TRBV29-1 CSVVRTSGGELFF TGCAGCGTTGTTCGGACCTCGGGCGGGGAGCTGTTTTTT
TRBJ2-5 NA NA TRBV7-2 CASNGQPQETQYF TGTGCCAGCAACGGACAGCCCCAAGAGACCCAGTACTTC
TRBJ2-1 NA NA TRBV29-1 CSVAVRENEQFF TGCAGCGTTGCGGTCAGGGAGAATGAGCAGTTCTTC
TRBJ2-7 few NA TRBV2 CASLPGARNEQYF TGTGCCAGCTTACCCGGGGCCAGGAACGAGCAGTACTTC
TRBJ2-7 once NA TRBV15 CATSRDTGYEQYF TGTGCCACCAGCAGGGACACTGGGTACGAGCAGTACTTC
TRBJ1-5 NA NA TRBV19 CASSTQGSNQPQHF TGTGCCAGTAGTACGCAGGGCTCCAATCAGCCCCAGCATTTT
TRBJ2-7 NA NA TRBV5-1 CASSLLQDGGEQYF TGCGCCAGCAGCTTACTCCAGGACGGGGGCGAGCAGTACTTC
TRBJ2-2 NA NA TRBV6-1 CASSAIAAKGGTGELFF TGTGCCAGCAGTGCCATTGCAGCTAAGGGTGGGACCGGGGAGCTGTTTTTT
TRBJ1-1 NA TRBD1 TRBV29-1 CSVDRGPTEAFF TGCAGCGTTGACAGGGGGCCAACTGAAGCTTTCTTT
TRBJ2-5 many NA TRBV14 CASSQEIGAGETQYF TGTGCCAGCAGCCAAGAAATCGGGGCAGGGGAGACCCAGTACTTC
TRBJ2-7 NA NA TRBV18 CASSLSGQGGGEQYF TGTGCCAGCTCACTAAGCGGACAGGGCGGGGGCGAGCAGTACTTC
TRBJ1-6 NA NA TRBV2 CASSAPGASVLHF TGTGCCAGCAGTGCCCCTGGGGCATCGGTCCTCCACTTT
TRBJ1-4 few NA TRBV4-3 CASSQDFARGSEKLFF TGCGCCAGCAGCCAAGATTTCGCCAGGGGAAGTGAAAAACTGTTTTTT
TRBJ1-1 NA NA TRBV29-1 CSVGANTEAFF TGCAGCGTTGGCGCAAACACTGAAGCTTTCTTT